This TCR beta chain derives from a study of regulatory T cells in long-lasting Graves disease. Study details: Freshly diagnosed Graves' patients had used antithyroid drugs for under 3 months.

Described time point: newly diagnosed GD, antithyroid drugs for less than 3 months. PBMCs provided the RNA from which the TCR library was made. Building the TCR beta libraries relied on iRepertoire HTBI primers, and CDR3 regions underwent Arm-PCR. TCRdb analysed the multiplex PCR reads with MiXCR anew, one entry per CDR3 protein. The sample lists 450,000 to 600,000 distinct CDR3 sequences, about 17% occurring once. On this clonotype: One base separates it from a far larger clone, so it is likely a read error.

The CDR3 runs to 14 residues. From germline, CDR1 is MNHEY and CDR2 SVGAGI. Trimming took 4 bases from V and 3 from J; bases not matched to a gene: 6. These data are also associated with another study on T cells in Graves' hyperthyroidism and ophthalmopathy. From that report: Patients aged 18 to 65 had newly diagnosed hyperthyroidism that had lasted under 2 months. Also found in blood were most expanded thyroid clonotypes above 0.001.

The receptor was isolated from a man aged 35-49 years with Graves disease. This sample comprised peripheral blood mononuclear cells (PBMCs), obtained at new diagnosis, from a patient treated with antithyroid drugs. The V gene is TRBV6-5, the J gene TRBJ2-7; 7 bases map to TRBD2. CDR3 in amino acids: CASSCSTSSYEQYF. The CDR3 nucleotides read TGTGCCAGCAGTTGCTCGACTAGCAGCTACGAGCAGTACTTC.